The clone carrying this TCR beta chain was counted a single time. No antigen is known for it. The record originates from a study of CD8 T cells in Susac syndrome. Study-level results: Regarding the TCR sequencing and HLA analysis, the study admitted that a relatively small number of individuals were involved.

Trimming took 0 bases from V and 4 from J; bases not matched to a gene: 8. The CDR3 is made up of 16 amino acids. The germline gives CDR1 SQVTM, CDR2 ANQGSEA. Sequencing targeted TCR beta in T cells from blood (CD8+ and CD4+). TEMRA cells were FACS-enriched, while CD8+ and CD4+ T cells were negatively isolated. When the RNA was reverse transcribed, random hexamers were used with an input of roughly 0.45 to 1 ug. By means of immunoSEQ multiplex PCR, TCR beta CDR3 spanning 54 Vbeta and 13 Jbeta underwent amplification. TCRdb recomputed calls from the immunoSEQ multiplex PCR reads with MiXCR, one row per CDR3 protein. The sample includes about 69,000 distinct CDR3 sequences, 85% to 95% seen only once; the top ten take approximately 0.25%.

The rearrangement uses TRBV29-1 and TRBJ2-5; 10 bases are a match to TRBD1. Source material: CD8+ T cells from PBMCs. The clonotype was recovered from a human donor in good health. The CDR3 DNA reads TGCAGCGTTGAAGACAGACAGGGGGCGGGTGGAGAGACCCAGTACTTC. Its translation: CSVEDRQGAGGETQYF.